Listed below are T cell receptor beta chains from one sample, sequenced in a study of blood T cells in healthy people across ages. TCRdb processed the 5' RACE reads anew with MiXCR; each CDR3 protein has one entry. The sample yields over 1,300,000 distinct CDR3 sequences, 59% seen once. Material: blood. The receptor set was obtained from a man aged 18 to 30 in good health. Each CDR3 is given with its conserved first and last residue. A D gene is named only where the DNA matches it firmly. Size values are once, few and many counts, or a class for expanded clones, and some rows have none.

len	d_gene	v_gene	j_gene	abundance	CDR3aa	CDR3nt
14	TRBD1	TRBV27	TRBJ1-6	few	CASSPRDSNSPLHF	TGTGCCAGCAGTCCTCGGGACAGCAATTCACCCCTCCACTTT
13	.	TRBV18	TRBJ2-1	.	CASSLAGPNEQFF	TGTGCCAGCTCACTAGCAGGGCCCAATGAGCAGTTCTTC
16	TRBD1	TRBV5-5	TRBJ2-7	.	CASSSTGTAYAYEQYF	TGTGCCAGCAGCTCGACCGGGACAGCTTATGCCTACGAGCAGTACTTC
14	.	TRBV4-2	TRBJ2-5	once	CASSQGLTANEQYF	TGTGCCAGCAGCCAAGGGCTAACTGCAAATGAGCAGTACTTC
14	.	TRBV27	TRBJ1-2	.	CASSLNGQTYGYTF	TGTGCCAGCAGTTTGAACGGACAGACCTATGGCTACACCTTC
16	.	TRBV20-1	TRBJ1-4	.	CSARDTNGATNEKLFF	TGCAGTGCTAGAGATACAAACGGGGCGACTAATGAAAAACTGTTTTTT
13	.	TRBV12-3/TRBV12-4	TRBJ2-3	.	CASVPSSTDTQYF	TGTGCCAGCGTCCCCTCTAGCACAGATACGCAGTATTTT
13	.	TRBV20-1	TRBJ2-7	.	CSAGPLFDTEQYF	TGTAGTGCTGGACCCCTTTTTGATACCGAGCAGTACTTC
14	.	TRBV6-2/TRBV6-3	TRBJ1-5	.	CASSNPAGWQPQHF	TGTGCCAGCAGCAATCCCGCAGGGTGGCAGCCCCAGCATTTT
13	.	TRBV20-1	TRBJ2-7	once	CSATETASYEQYF	TGCAGTGCTACGGAGACAGCTTCCTACGAGCAGTACTTC
18	TRBD1	TRBV7-9	TRBJ2-3	.	CASSLVLGRDRSTDTQYF	TGTGCCAGCAGCTTAGTCTTAGGAAGGGACAGAAGCACAGATACGCAGTATTTT
16	TRBD1	TRBV5-1	TRBJ2-7	few	CASSLVPGQGSYEQYF	TGCGCCAGCAGCTTGGTACCGGGACAGGGGAGTTACGAGCAGTACTTC
15	.	TRBV20-1	TRBJ1-6	few	CSANGPSSYNSPLHF	TGCAGTGCTAATGGTCCGAGCTCCTATAATTCACCCCTCCACTTT
15	.	TRBV7-2	TRBJ2-7	few	CASSYSGTSSYEQYF	TGTGCCAGCAGCTACTCCGGGACAAGCTCCTACGAGCAGTACTTC
12	TRBD1	TRBV28	TRBJ1-2	.	CASTNRGGGYTF	TGTGCCAGCACTAACAGGGGGGGAGGCTACACCTTC
13	.	TRBV4-1	TRBJ2-7	few	CASSIAVGYEQYF	TGCGCCAGCAGCATTGCGGTAGGGTACGAGCAGTACTTC
16	TRBD2	TRBV13	TRBJ2-3	few	CASSLRSGSRSDTQYF	TGTGCCAGCAGCTTACGTAGCGGGAGTAGGTCAGATACGCAGTATTTT
13	TRBD1	TRBV12-3/TRBV12-4	TRBJ1-6	.	CASARQGNSPLHF	TGTGCCAGCGCAAGACAGGGTAATTCACCCCTCCACTTT
16	.	TRBV21-1	TRBJ2-6	few	CASSKEGVSGANVLTF	TGTGCCAGCAGCAAAGAGGGGGTCTCTGGGGCCAACGTCCTGACTTTC
16	.	TRBV12-3/TRBV12-4	TRBJ2-4	.	CASSFPIEFRQNIQYF	TGTGCCAGCAGTTTTCCCATCGAATTTCGACAAAACATTCAGTACTTC
13	TRBD1	TRBV10-3	TRBJ1-4	few	CAMSDRGHEKLFF	TGTGCCATGTCGGACAGGGGGCATGAAAAACTGTTTTTT
18	TRBD2	TRBV4-3	TRBJ2-7	.	CASSQEATSGGGSYEQYF	TGCGCCAGCAGCCAAGAAGCGACTAGCGGGGGGGGCTCCTACGAGCAGTACTTC
14	TRBD1	TRBV7-9	TRBJ1-4	.	CASSFGQGREKLFF	TGTGCCAGCAGCTTTGGACAGGGTCGGGAAAAACTGTTTTTT
13	.	TRBV25-1	TRBJ1-3	.	CASTQSSGNTIYF	TGTGCCAGCACACAGAGCTCTGGAAACACCATATATTTT
15	TRBD2	TRBV5-1	TRBJ2-7	few	CASSREGNDLYEQYF	TGCGCCAGCAGCCGGGAGGGTAACGATCTCTACGAGCAGTACTTC
14	.	TRBV6-2/TRBV6-3	TRBJ2-3	few	CASSLEWSSDTQYF	TGTGCCAGCAGTTTAGAATGGAGCTCAGATACGCAGTATTTT
13	.	TRBV29-1	TRBJ2-7	.	CSVESSVGYEQYF	TGCAGCGTTGAATCTAGTGTGGGTTACGAGCAGTACTTC
12	.	TRBV29-1	TRBJ2-7	few	CSAGDTIYEQYF	TGCAGCGCCGGGGACACTATCTACGAGCAGTACTTC
15	TRBD1	TRBV12-3/TRBV12-4	TRBJ1-6	few	CASRRMDRDNSPLHF	TGTGCCAGCCGTCGCATGGACAGGGATAATTCACCCCTCCACTTT
14	.	TRBV5-8	TRBJ2-7	few	CASSDSRVSYEQYF	TGTGCCAGCAGCGACTCTCGGGTCTCCTACGAGCAGTACTTC
15	.	TRBV5-1	TRBJ2-3	few	CASTSGGSRTDTQYF	TGCGCCAGCACTTCTGGTGGCAGTCGCACAGATACGCAGTATTTT
14	TRBD1	TRBV5-1	TRBJ2-5	.	CASSTNTGEETQYF	TGCGCCAGCAGCACCAATACAGGGGAGGAGACCCAGTACTTC
14	.	TRBV2	TRBJ2-3	.	CASSGQKVTDTQYF	TGTGCCAGCAGTGGGCAGAAGGTCACAGATACGCAGTATTTT
16	TRBD2	TRBV7-9	TRBJ2-1	.	CASSPWEGSSYNEQFF	TGTGCCAGCAGCCCGTGGGAGGGTAGCTCCTACAATGAGCAGTTCTTC
15	.	TRBV2	TRBJ2-6	.	CASTTGYSGANVLTF	TGTGCCAGCACCACAGGCTACTCTGGGGCCAACGTCCTGACTTTC
17	TRBD2	TRBV4-1	TRBJ2-7	.	CASSLRISGGNSYEQYF	TGCGCCAGCAGCCTGAGAATTAGCGGGGGAAACTCCTACGAGCAGTACTTC
15	.	TRBV7-9	TRBJ2-2	.	CASSLAGHDTGELFF	TGTGCCAGCAGCTTAGCCGGCCACGACACCGGGGAGCTGTTTTTT
14	TRBD1	TRBV28	TRBJ1-2	.	CASNLWDRGLGYTF	TGTGCCAGCAATTTATGGGACAGGGGGCTTGGCTACACCTTC
16	TRBD2	TRBV20-1	TRBJ2-1	few	CSAVGLAGGTWNEQFF	TGCAGTGCAGTGGGACTAGCGGGAGGGACTTGGAATGAGCAGTTCTTC
16	.	TRBV10-3	TRBJ2-1	.	CAISESLDYSYNEQFF	TGTGCCATCAGTGAGTCGTTAGACTACTCCTACAATGAGCAGTTCTTC
15	.	TRBV20-1	TRBJ1-6	.	CSARMGSSYNSPLHF	TGCAGTGCTAGAATGGGGAGCTCCTATAATTCACCCCTCCACTTT
15	.	TRBV6-1	TRBJ1-5	few	CASRFGQNSNQPQHF	TGTGCCAGCAGGTTCGGACAGAATAGCAATCAGCCCCAGCATTTT
14	.	TRBV3-1	TRBJ1-2	once	CASSRWGSDYGYTF	TGTGCCAGCAGTCGGTGGGGGTCCGACTATGGCTACACCTTC
15	TRBD2	TRBV4-1	TRBJ2-7	.	CASSHGLAALSEQYF	TGCGCCAGCAGCCACGGACTAGCAGCTTTAAGCGAGCAGTACTTC
18	TRBD2	TRBV12-3/TRBV12-4	TRBJ2-1	.	CASRPSGSGRARGNEQFF	TGTGCCAGCAGACCTAGTGGTAGCGGGAGGGCCCGTGGCAATGAGCAGTTCTTC
15	TRBD2	TRBV27	TRBJ2-5	.	CASSLSGSVIYEQYF	TGTGCCAGCAGCCTTAGCGGGAGTGTAATCTATGAGCAGTACTTC
14	.	TRBV4-3	TRBJ1-2	few	CASSQDWNDYGYTF	TGCGCCAGCAGCCAAGATTGGAACGACTATGGCTACACCTTC
20	.	TRBV20-1	TRBJ2-7	few	CSARERGEDRGVVWTYEQYF	TGCAGTGCTAGAGAGCGGGGGGAAGACAGGGGTGTTGTGTGGACCTACGAGCAGTACTTC
17	TRBD1	TRBV3-1	TRBJ2-7	.	CASSPHRTGSSYNEQYF	TGTGCCAGCAGCCCTCACAGGACAGGCAGCTCCTACAATGAGCAGTACTTC
17	TRBD2	TRBV13	TRBJ2-7	few	CASSSAGLEMGSYEQYF	TGTGCCAGCAGTTCCGCGGGACTAGAAATGGGCTCCTACGAGCAGTACTTC
13	.	TRBV10-3	TRBJ1-3	.	CAIRQGSGNTIYF	TGTGCCATCAGGCAGGGGTCTGGAAACACCATATATTTT
14	TRBD2	TRBV9	TRBJ2-3	.	CASSVVGSGVAQYF	TGTGCCAGCAGCGTAGTGGGTAGCGGGGTTGCGCAGTATTTT
14	.	TRBV12-3/TRBV12-4	TRBJ1-5	.	CASSGGWENQPQHF	TGTGCCAGCAGTGGTGGGTGGGAGAATCAGCCCCAGCATTTT
16	.	TRBV5-1	TRBJ2-1	few	CASSYPQGEGHNEQFF	TGCGCCAGCAGCTACCCCCAGGGGGAGGGACACAATGAGCAGTTCTTC